This TCR beta chain was identified in a study of shared clonotypes between healthy human individuals. Sequencing was performed with immunoSEQ multiplex PCR; in TCRdb, only in-frame clones are kept and a portion is missing. The table records millions of clones, 85% to 95% of them present only once. Trimming took 3 bases from V and 5 from J, leaving 10 bases between them. CDR3 length: 13 residues. Germline-derived CDR1 and CDR2 are MDHEN and SYDVKM. Note on this clone: Other nucleotide sequences from this sample produce the same CDR3.

The chain carries TRBV28 and TRBJ1-1; D may be TRBD1 (6 bases). This receptor was obtained from a man aged 18 to 35 in good health. Some clones in this sample may be carry-over from other donors' samples. Specimen: naive CD4+ T cells from PBMCs. Subset reported: CD45RA+ positively selected. Here the CDR3 DNA reads TGTGCCAGCAGTTTGACAGGTCGGACTGAAGCTTTCTTT. It codes for CASSLTGRTEAFF.